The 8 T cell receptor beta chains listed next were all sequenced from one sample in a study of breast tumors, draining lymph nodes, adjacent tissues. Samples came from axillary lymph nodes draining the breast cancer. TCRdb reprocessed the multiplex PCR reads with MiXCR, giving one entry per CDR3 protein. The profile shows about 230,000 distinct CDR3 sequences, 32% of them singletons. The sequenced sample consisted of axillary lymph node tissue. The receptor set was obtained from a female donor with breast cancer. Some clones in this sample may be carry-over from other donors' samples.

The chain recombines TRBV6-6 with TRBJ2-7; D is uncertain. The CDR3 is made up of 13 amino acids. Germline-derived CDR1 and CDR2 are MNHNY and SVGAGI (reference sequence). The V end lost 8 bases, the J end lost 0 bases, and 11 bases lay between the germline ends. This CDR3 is CASQRPLSYEQYF. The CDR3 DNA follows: TGTGCCAGCCAACGGCCGCTCTCCTACGAGCAGTACTTC.

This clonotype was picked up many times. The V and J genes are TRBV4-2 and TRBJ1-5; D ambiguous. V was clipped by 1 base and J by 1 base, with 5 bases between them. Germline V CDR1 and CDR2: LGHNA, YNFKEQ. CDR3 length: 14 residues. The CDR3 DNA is TGTGCCAGCAGCCAAGGAAGAAGCAATCAGCCCCAGCATTTT. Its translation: CASSQGRSNQPQHF.

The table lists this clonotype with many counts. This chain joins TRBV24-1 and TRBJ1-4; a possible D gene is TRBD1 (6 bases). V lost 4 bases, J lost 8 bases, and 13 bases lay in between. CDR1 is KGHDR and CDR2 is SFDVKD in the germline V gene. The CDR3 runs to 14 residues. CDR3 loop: CATSEGALDEKLFF. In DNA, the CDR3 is TGTGCCACCAGTGAGGGGGCGTTGGACGAAAAACTGTTTTTT.

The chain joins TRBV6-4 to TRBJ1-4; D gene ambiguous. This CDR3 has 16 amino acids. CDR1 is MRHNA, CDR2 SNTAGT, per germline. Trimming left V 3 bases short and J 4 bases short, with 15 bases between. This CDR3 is CASSEGGRAYNEKLFF. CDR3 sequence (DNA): TGTGCCAGCAGTGAAGGCGGGAGGGCTTATAATGAAAAACTGTTTTTT.

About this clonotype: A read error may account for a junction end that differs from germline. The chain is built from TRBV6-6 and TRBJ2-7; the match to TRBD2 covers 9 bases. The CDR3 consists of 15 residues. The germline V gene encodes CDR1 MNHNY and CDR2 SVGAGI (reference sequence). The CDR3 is CASSHSAGGSYEQYF. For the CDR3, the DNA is TGTGCCAGCAGTCACTCAGCGGGAGGATCCTACGAGCAGTACTTC.

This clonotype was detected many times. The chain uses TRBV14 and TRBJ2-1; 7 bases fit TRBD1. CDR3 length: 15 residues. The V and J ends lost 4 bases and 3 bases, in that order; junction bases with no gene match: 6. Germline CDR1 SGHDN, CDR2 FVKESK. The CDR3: CASSRRQGYYNEQFF. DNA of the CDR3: TGTGCCAGCAGCCGGAGACAGGGATACTACAATGAGCAGTTCTTC.

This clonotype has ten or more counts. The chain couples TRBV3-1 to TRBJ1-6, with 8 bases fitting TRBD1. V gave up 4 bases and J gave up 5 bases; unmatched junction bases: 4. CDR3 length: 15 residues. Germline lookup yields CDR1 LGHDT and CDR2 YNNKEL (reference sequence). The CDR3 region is CASSRTGSDNSPLHF. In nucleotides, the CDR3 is TGTGCCAGCAGCCGGACAGGGTCGGATAATTCACCCCTCCACTTT.

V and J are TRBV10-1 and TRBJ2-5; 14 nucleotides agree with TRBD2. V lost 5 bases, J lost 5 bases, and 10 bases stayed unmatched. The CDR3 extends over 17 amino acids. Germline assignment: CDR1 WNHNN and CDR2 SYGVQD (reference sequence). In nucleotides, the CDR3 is TGCGCCAGCAGTTCGGGACTAGCGGGAGTAGAAGGCGAGACCCAGTACTTC. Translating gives CASSSGLAGVEGETQYF.